The clone carrying this T cell receptor (beta chain) has just one count. These data belong to a study of blood T cell repertoires in COVID-19. Participants came from some 26 US areas, aged about 18 to 100 years. CDR1 SNHLY and CDR2 FYNNEI come from the germline V gene. Trimming took 8 bases from V and 4 from J; bases not matched to a gene: 13. There are 16 residues in the CDR3. In the original processing: Quantification of nucleated cells was approximated via reference gene primer amplification. Method: immunoSEQ multiplex PCR; TCRdb's copy keeps in-frame clones and lacks some. Clone size and V and J calls were adopted from that table, with D and trimming inferred from the DNA. The top ten hold approximately 0.7% of the sample, which has around 480,000 clones, 87% seen once.

V usage is TRBV2 and J usage is TRBJ1-1; TRBD1 aligns across 10 bases. This TCR was sampled from a woman younger than 30 who had recovered from COVID-19. The sequenced sample consisted of PBMCs or T cells enriched from blood (not recorded which). The DNA of the CDR3 is TGTGCCAGCTCCCGGGACAGGGGATTTGTGAGCACTGAAGCTTTCTTT. This translates into CASSRDRGFVSTEAFF.